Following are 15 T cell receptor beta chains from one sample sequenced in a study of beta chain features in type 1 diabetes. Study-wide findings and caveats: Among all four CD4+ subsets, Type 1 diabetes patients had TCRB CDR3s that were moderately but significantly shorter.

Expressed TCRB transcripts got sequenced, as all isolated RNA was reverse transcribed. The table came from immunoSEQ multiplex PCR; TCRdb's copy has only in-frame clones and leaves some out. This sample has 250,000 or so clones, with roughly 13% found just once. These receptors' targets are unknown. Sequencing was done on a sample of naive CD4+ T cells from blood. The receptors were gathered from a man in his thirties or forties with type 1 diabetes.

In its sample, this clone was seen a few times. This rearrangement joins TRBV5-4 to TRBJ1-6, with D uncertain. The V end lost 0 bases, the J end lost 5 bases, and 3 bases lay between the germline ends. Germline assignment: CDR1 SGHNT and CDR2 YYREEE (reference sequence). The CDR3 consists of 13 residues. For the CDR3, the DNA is TGTGCCAGCAGCTTGGGGCATAATTCACCCCTCCACTTT. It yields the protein CASSLGHNSPLHF.

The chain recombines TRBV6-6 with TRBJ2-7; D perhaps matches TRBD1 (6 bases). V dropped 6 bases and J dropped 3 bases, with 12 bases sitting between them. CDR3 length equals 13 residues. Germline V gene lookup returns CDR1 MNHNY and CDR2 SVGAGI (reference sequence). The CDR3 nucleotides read TGTGCCAGCAGCATCAGGGGTCTCTACGAGCAGTACTTC. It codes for CASSIRGLYEQYF.

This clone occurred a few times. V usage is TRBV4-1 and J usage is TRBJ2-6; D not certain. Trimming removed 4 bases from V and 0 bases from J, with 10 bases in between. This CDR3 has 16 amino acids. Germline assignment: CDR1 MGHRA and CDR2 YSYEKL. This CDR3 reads CASSPSPASGANVLTF. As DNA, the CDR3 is TGCGCCAGCAGCCCTAGTCCCGCCTCTGGGGCCAACGTCCTGACTTTC.

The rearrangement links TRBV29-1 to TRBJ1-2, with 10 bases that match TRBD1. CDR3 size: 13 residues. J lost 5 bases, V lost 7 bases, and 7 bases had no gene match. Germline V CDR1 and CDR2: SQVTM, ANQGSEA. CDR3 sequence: CSGTTGGVYGYTF. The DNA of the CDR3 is TGCAGCGGAACGACAGGGGGCGTTTATGGCTACACCTTC. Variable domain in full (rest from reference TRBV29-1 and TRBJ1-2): SAVISQKPSRDICQRGTSLTIQCQVDSQVTMMFWYRQQPGQSLTLIATANQGSEATYESGFVIDKFPISRPNLTFSTLTVSNMSPEDSSIYLCSGTTGGVYGYTFGSGTRLTVV.

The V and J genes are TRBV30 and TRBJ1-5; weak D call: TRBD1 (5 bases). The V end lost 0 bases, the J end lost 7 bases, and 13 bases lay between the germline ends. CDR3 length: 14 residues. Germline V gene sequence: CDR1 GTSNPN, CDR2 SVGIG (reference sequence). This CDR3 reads CAWSVLTDVQPQHF. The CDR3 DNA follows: TGTGCCTGGAGTGTACTGACAGACGTGCAGCCCCAGCATTTT.

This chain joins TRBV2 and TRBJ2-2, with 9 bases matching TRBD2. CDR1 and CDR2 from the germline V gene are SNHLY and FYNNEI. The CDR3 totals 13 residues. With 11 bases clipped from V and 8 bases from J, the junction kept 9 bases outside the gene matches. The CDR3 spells CAWLAGISGELFF. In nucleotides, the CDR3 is TGTGCCTGGCTAGCGGGAATATCGGGGGAGCTGTTTTTT. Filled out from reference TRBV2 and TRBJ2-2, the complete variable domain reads EPEVTQTPSHQVTQMGQEVILRCVPISNHLYFYWYRQILGQKVEFLVSFYNNEISEKSEIFDDQFSVERPDGSNFTLKIRSTKLEDSAMYFCAWLAGISGELFFGEGSRLTVL.

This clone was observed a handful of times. CDR3 protein: CASSLTGYQPQHF. Here the CDR3 DNA reads TGTGCCAGCAGTTTGACCGGGTATCAGCCCCAGCATTTT. The rearrangement joins TRBV7-2 to TRBJ1-5; no clear D gene. The CDR3 covers 13 residues. Per germline, CDR1 SGHTA and CDR2 FQGNSA. Trimming removed 6 bases from V and 5 bases from J, with 11 bases in between.

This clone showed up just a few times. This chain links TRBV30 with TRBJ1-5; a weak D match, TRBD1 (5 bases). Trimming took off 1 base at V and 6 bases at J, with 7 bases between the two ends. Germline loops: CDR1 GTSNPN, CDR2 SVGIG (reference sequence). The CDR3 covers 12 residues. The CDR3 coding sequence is TGTGCCTGGAGTGGGGGCGGTCAGCCCCAGCATTTT. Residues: CAWSGGGQPQHF.

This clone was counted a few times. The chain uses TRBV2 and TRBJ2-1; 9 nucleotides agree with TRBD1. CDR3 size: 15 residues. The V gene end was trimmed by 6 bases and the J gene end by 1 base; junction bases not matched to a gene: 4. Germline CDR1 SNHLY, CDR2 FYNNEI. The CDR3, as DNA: TGTGCCAGCAGGGTCGGGACAGGGTCCTACAATGAGCAGTTCTTC. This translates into CASRVGTGSYNEQFF.

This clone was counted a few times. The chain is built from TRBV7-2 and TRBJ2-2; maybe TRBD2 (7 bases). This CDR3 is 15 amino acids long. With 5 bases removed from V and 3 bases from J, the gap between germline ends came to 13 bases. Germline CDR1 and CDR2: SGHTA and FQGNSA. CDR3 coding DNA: TGTGCCAGCAGCGTCGGGGGGCTAGACACCGGGGAGCTGTTTTTT. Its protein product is CASSVGGLDTGELFF.

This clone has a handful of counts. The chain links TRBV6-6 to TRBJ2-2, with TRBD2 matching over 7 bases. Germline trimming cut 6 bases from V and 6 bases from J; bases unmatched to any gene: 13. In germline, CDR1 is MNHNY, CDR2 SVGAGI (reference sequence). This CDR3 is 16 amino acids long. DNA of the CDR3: TGTGCCAGCAGACGGGGGGTGGGGGTGGAGGCCGGGGAGCTGTTTTTT. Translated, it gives CASRRGVGVEAGELFF.

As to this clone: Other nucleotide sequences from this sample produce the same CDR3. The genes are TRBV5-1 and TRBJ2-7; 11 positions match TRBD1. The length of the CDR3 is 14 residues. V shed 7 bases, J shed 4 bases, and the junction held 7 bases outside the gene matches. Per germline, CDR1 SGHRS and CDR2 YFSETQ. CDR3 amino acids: CASAPGQGVYEQYF. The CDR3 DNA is TGCGCCAGCGCCCCGGGACAGGGGGTGTACGAGCAGTACTTC.

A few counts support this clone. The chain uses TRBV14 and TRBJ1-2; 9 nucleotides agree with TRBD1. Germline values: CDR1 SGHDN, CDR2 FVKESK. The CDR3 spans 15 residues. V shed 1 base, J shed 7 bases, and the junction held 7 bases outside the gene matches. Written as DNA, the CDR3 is TGTGCCAGCAGCCAAGGTGGGACAGGGAGGATTGGCTACACCTTC. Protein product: CASSQGGTGRIGYTF.

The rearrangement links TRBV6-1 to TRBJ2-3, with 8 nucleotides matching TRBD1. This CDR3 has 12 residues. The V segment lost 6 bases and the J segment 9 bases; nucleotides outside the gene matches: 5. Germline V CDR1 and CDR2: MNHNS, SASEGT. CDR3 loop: CASRKQGGTQYF. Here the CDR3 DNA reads TGTGCCAGCAGAAAACAGGGGGGAACGCAGTATTTT.

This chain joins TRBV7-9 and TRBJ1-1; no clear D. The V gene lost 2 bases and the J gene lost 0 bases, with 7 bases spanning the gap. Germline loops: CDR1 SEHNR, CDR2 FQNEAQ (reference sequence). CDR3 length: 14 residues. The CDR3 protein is CASSLTAMNTEAFF. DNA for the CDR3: TGTGCCAGCAGCTTAACTGCGATGAACACTGAAGCTTTCTTT. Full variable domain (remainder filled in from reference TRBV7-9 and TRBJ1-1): DTGVSQNPRHKITKRGQNVTFRCDPISEHNRLYWYRQTLGQGPEFLTYFQNEAQLEKSRLLSDRFSAERPKGSFSTLEIQRTEQGDSAMYLCASSLTAMNTEAFFGQGTRLTVV.